This T cell receptor beta chain was obtained from a study of cytomegalovirus exposure and HLA in healthy donors. Study summary: Earlier work reported 100 million or so unique TCR beta sequences from 150 million to 200 million T cells.

This CDR3 is built from 15 residues. The germline V gene has CDR1 SGDLS and CDR2 YYNGEE. Notes on the study in general: Relative to the approximately 700-donor mean, N-insertions were reportedly fewer in an Asian-associated ancestry cluster in a later analysis. Prior analysis indicated that the majority of TCR beta V segments exhibited productivity approximately 90% or approximately 30% of the time. The authors listed approximately 150 TCR beta chains as cytomegalovirus-associated.

With respect to this clone: Its antigen is not known.

In the PCR, 60 Vbeta and 13 Jbeta primers were used. TCRdb's copy holds only in-frame clones and misses some; the assay was immunoSEQ multiplex PCR. The table records 120,000 or so clones, around 82% of them present only once. This TCR was sampled from a male donor in good health and CMV-seropositive. The chain has TRBV9 and TRBJ2-5; D gene uncertain. The DNA matches TRBJ2-7 better at its end, which makes the J call doubtful. Sequenced material: PBMCs. As DNA, the CDR3 is TGTGCCAGCAGCGAGTCTCCCCGCCCTTTCTACGAGCAGTACTTC. Translating it yields CASSESPRPFYEQYF.